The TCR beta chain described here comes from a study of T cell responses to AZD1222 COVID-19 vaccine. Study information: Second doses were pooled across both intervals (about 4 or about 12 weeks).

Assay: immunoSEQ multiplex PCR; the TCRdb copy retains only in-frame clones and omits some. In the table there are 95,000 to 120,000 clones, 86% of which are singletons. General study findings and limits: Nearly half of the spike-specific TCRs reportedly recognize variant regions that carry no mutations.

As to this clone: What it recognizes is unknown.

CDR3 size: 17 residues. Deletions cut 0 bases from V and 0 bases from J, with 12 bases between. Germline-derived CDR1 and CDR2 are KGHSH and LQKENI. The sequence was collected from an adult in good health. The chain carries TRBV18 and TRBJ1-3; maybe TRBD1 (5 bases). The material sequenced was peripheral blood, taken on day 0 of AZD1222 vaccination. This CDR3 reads CASSPPDSHGSGNTIYF. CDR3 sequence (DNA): TGTGCCAGCTCACCACCTGACAGCCACGGCTCTGGAAACACCATATATTTT.